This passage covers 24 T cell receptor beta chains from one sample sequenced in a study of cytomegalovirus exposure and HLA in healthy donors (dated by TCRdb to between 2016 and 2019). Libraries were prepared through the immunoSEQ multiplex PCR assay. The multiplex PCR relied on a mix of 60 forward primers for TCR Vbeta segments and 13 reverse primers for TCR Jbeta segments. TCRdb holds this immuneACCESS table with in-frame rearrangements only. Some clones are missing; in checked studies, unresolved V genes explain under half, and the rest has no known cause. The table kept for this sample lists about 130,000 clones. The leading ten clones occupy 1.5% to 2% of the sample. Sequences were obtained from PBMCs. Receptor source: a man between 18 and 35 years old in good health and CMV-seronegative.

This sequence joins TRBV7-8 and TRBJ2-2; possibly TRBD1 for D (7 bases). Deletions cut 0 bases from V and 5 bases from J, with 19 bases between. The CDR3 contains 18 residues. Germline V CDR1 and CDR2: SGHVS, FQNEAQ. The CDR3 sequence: CASSLAFIETGRTGELFF. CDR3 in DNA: TGTGCCAGCAGCTTAGCGTTTATTGAGACAGGGAGGACCGGGGAGCTGTTTTTT.

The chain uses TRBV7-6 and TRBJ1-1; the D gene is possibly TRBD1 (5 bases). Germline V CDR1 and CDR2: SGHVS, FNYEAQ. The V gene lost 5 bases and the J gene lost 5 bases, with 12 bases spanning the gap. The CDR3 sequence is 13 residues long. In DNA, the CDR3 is TGTGCCAGCAGCCCCGCCGGGGGAACTGAAGCTTTCTTT. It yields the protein CASSPAGGTEAFF. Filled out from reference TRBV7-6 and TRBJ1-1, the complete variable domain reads GAGVSQSPRYKVTKRGQDVALRCDPISGHVSLYWYRQALGQGPEFLTYFNYEAQQDKSGLPNDRFSAERPEGSISTLTIQRTEQRDSAMYRCASSPAGGTEAFFGQGTRLTVV.

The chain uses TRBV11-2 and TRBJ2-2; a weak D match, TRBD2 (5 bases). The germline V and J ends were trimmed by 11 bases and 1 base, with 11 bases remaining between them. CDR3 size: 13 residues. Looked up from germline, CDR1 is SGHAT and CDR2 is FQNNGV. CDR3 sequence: CAGEQMNTGELFF. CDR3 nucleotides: TGTGCCGGGGAGCAGATGAACACCGGGGAGCTGTTTTTT.

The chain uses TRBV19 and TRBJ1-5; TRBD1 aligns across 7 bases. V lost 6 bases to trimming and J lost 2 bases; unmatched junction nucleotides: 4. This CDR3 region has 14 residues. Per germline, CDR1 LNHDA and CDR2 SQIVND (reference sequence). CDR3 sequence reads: CASRRDSRNQPQHF. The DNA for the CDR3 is TGTGCCAGTAGGAGGGACAGCCGCAATCAGCCCCAGCATTTT.

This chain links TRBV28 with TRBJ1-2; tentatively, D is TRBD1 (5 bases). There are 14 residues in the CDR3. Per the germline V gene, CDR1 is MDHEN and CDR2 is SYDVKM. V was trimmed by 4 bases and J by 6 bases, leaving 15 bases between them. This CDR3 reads CASSSGREGHGYTF. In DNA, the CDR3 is TGTGCCAGCAGTTCGGGACGGGAGGGTCATGGCTACACCTTC.

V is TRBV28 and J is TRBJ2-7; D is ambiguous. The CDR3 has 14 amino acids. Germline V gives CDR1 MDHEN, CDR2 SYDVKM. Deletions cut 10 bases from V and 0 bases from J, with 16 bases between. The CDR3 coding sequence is TGTGCCACCGCCTTCAGTGCAGACTCCTACGAGCAGTACTTC. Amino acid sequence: CATAFSADSYEQYF.

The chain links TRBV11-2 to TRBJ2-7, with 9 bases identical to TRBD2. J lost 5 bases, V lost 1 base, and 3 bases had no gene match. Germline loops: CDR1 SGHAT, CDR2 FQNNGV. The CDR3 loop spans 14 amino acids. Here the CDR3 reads CASSLAAGGDEQYF. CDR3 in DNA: TGTGCCAGCAGCTTAGCGGCGGGGGGGGACGAGCAGTACTTC.

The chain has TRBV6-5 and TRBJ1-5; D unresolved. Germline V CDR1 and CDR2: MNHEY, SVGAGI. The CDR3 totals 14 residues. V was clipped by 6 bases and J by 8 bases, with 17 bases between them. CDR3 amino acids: CASSPMAAREPQHF. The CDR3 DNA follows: TGTGCCAGCAGCCCCATGGCAGCCCGGGAGCCCCAGCATTTT.

The CDR3 here is CASSSGDRIATNEKLFF. CDR3 bases: TGTGCCAGCAGCTCCGGGGACAGAATTGCAACTAATGAAAAACTGTTTTTT. This chain joins TRBV5-4 and TRBJ1-4; 7 bases map to TRBD1. The trim removed 3 bases at V and 0 bases at J, leaving 8 bases unmatched. CDR3 length equals 17 residues. Germline CDR1 reads SGHNT; CDR2 reads YYREEE (reference sequence).

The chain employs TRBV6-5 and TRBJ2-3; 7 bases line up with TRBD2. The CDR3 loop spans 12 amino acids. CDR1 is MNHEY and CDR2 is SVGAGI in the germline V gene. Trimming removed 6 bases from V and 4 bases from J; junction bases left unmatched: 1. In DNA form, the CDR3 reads TGTGCCAGCAGGGGAGGGGCAGATACGCAGTATTTT. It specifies CASRGGADTQYF.

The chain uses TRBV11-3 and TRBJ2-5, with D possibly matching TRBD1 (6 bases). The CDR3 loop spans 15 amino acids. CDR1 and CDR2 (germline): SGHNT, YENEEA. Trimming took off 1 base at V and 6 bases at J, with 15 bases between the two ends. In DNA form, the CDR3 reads TGTGCCAGCAGCTTAGTCCCCCAGGGGTTGAAGACCCAGTACTTC. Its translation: CASSLVPQGLKTQYF.

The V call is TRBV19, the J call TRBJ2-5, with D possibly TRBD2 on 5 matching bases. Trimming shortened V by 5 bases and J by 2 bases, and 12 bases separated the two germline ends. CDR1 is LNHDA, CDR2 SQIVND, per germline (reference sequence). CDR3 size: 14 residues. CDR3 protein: CASSSLDWQETQYF. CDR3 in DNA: TGTGCCAGTAGTTCCCTGGACTGGCAAGAGACCCAGTACTTC.

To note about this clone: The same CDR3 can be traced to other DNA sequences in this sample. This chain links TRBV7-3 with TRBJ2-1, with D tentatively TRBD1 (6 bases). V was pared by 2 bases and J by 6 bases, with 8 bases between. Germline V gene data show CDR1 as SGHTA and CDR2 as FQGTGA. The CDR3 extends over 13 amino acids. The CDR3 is CASSLAGVNEQFF. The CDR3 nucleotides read TGTGCCAGCAGCTTAGCAGGGGTCAATGAGCAGTTCTTC.

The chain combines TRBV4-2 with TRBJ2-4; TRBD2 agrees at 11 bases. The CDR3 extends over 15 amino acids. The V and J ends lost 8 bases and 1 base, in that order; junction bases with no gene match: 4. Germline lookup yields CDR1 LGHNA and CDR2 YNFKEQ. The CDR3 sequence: CASQTSGTAKNIQYF. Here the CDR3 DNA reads TGTGCCAGCCAGACTAGCGGGACGGCCAAAAACATTCAGTACTTC.

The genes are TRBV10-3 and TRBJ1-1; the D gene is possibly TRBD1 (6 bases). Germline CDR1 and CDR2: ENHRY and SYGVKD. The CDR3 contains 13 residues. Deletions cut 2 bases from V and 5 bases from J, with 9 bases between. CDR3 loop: CAISELGQTEAFF. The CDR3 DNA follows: TGTGCCATCAGTGAGCTCGGACAGACTGAAGCTTTCTTT.

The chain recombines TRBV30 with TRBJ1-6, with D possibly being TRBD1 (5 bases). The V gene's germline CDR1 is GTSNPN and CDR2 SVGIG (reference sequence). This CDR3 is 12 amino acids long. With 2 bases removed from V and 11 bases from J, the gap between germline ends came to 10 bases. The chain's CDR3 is CAWSQGVAPLHF. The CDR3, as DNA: TGTGCCTGGAGTCAGGGTGTGGCACCCCTCCACTTT.

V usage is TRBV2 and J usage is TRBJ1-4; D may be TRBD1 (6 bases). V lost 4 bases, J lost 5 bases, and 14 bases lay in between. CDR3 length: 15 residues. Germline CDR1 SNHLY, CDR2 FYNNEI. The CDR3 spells CASSVRGQRNEKLFF. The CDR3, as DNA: TGTGCCAGCAGTGTCAGAGGACAGCGAAATGAAAAACTGTTTTTT.

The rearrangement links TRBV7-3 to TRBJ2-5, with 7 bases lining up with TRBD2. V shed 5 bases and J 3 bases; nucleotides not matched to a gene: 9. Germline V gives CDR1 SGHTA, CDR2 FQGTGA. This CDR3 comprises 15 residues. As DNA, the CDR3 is TGTGCCAGCAGCATGAGAGGACTAGACGAAGAGACCCAGTACTTC. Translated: CASSMRGLDEETQYF.

The CDR3 DNA reads as TGTGCCAGCAGCTCTACCGGGACAGGGCGGCGAAACAATGAGCAGTTCTTC. It specifies CASSSTGTGRRNNEQFF. V gene TRBV13 combines with J gene TRBJ2-1; 9 bases line up with TRBD1. The CDR3 totals 17 residues. Germline CDR1 reads PRHDT; CDR2 reads FYEKMQ (reference sequence). With 4 bases clipped from V and 5 bases from J, the junction kept 12 bases outside the gene matches.

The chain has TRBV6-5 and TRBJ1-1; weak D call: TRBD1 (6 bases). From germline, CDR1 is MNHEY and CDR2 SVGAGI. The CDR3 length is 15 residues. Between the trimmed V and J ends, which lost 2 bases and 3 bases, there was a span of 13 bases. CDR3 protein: CASSYRYRADTEAFF. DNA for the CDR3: TGTGCCAGCAGTTACAGATACAGGGCCGACACTGAAGCTTTCTTT.

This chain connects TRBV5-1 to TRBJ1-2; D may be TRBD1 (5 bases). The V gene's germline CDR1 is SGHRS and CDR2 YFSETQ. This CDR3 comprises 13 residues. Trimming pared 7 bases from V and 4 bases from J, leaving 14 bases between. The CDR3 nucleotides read TGCGCCAGCCGAATTGCCGGGGGCTATGGCTACACCTTC. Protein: CASRIAGGYGYTF. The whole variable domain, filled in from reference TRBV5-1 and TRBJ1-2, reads KAGVTQTPRYLIKTRGQQVTLSCSPISGHRSVSWYQQTPGQGLQFLFEYFSETQRNKGNFPGRFSGRQFSNSRSEMNVSTLELGDSALYLCASRIAGGYGYTFGSGTRLTVV.

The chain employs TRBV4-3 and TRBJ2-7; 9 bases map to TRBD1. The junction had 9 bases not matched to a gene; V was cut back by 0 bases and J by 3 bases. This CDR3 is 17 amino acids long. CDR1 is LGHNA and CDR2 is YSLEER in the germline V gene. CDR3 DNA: TGCGCCAGCAGCCAAGATCCTTTGTGGGACAGGGTCTACGAGCAGTACTTC. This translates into CASSQDPLWDRVYEQYF.

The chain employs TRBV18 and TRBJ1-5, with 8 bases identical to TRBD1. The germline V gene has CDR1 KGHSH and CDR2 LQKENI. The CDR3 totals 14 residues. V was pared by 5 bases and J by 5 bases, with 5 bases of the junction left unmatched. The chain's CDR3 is CASSSGQGDQPQHF. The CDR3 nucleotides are TGTGCCAGCTCATCCGGACAGGGAGATCAGCCCCAGCATTTT.

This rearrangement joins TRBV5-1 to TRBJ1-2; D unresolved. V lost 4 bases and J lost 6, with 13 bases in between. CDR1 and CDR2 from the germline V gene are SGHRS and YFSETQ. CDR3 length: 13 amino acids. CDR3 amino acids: CASSTPAGDGYTF. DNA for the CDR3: TGCGCCAGCAGCACGCCGGCGGGCGATGGCTACACCTTC. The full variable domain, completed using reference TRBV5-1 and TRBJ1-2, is KAGVTQTPRYLIKTRGQQVTLSCSPISGHRSVSWYQQTPGQGLQFLFEYFSETQRNKGNFPGRFSGRQFSNSRSEMNVSTLELGDSALYLCASSTPAGDGYTFGSGTRLTVV.